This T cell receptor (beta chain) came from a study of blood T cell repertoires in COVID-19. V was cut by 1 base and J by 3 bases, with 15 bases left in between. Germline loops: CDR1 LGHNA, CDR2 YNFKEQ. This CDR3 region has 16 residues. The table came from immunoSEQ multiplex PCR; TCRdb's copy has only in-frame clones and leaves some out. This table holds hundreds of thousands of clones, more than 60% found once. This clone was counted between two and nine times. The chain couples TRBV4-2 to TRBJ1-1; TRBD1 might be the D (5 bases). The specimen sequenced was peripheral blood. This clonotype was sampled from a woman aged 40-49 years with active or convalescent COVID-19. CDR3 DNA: TGTGCCAGCAGCCAAGGAACTGCAGGGTTCTACACTGAAGCTTTCTTT. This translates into CASSQGTAGFYTEAFF.